This T cell receptor beta chain originates from a study of blood T cell repertoires in COVID-19. Generated by immunoSEQ multiplex PCR, the TCRdb table keeps only in-frame clones and is missing some. This table holds 180,000 or so clones, around nine tenths found once. The TCR comes from a young man with active or convalescent COVID-19. The sequenced sample consisted of peripheral blood.

CDR3 sequence reads: CASSLASGIWGTDTQYF. CDR3 sequence (DNA): TGTGCCAGCAGTTTGGCTAGCGGGATTTGGGGCACAGATACGCAGTATTTT. V and J are TRBV11-3 and TRBJ2-3, with 9 positions matching TRBD2. The trim removed 6 bases at V and 1 base at J, leaving 11 bases unmatched. The CDR3 totals 17 residues. The germline gives CDR1 SGHNT, CDR2 YENEEA. The complete variable domain, with remaining parts taken from reference TRBV11-3 and TRBJ2-3, reads EAGVVQSPRYKIIEKKQPVAFWCNPISGHNTLYWYLQNLGQGPELLIRYENEEAVDDSQLPKDRFSAERLKGVDSTLKIQPAELGDSAVYLCASSLASGIWGTDTQYFGPGTRLTVL.